This is a list of T cell receptor beta chains from one sample in a study of shared clonotypes between healthy human individuals. Measured with immunoSEQ multiplex PCR; TCRdb has only the in-frame clones, and not every one. The sample records some 2,400,000 clones, around 95% being singletons. Sequenced input: naive CD4+ T cells sorted from blood. These receptors were obtained from a man younger than 30 in good health. Each CDR3 is given with its conserved first and last residue. A D gene is named only where the DNA matches it firmly. Rows may omit the clone size; those that give it use once, few, many or a size class.

-	TRBV11-2	TRBJ1-6	-	12	TGTGCCAGCAGCTCGTTGAGATCACCCCTCCACTTT	CASSSLRSPLHF
-	TRBV4-1	TRBJ1-6	-	17	TGCGCCAGCAGCCAAGTAGAGGGGAGCTCCTATAATTCACCCCTCCACTTT	CASSQVEGSSYNSPLHF
-	TRBV6-1	TRBJ2-4	-	14	TGTGCCAGCAGGGTCGGACAGGGAGGGGACATTCAGTACTTC	CASRVGQGGDIQYF
once	TRBV4-1	TRBJ2-1	TRBD2	16	TGCGCCAGCAGCCCGATCCCGCGCGGGAGCGGTCCTGAGCAGTTCTTC	CASSPIPRGSGPEQFF
-	TRBV5-1	TRBJ1-3	-	15	TGCGCCAGCAGCAGAGACAGGAACTCTGGAAACACCATATATTTT	CASSRDRNSGNTIYF
-	TRBV29-1	TRBJ2-5	-	12	TGCAGCGTTGAGGAGGGCGGGAAGACCCAGTACTTC	CSVEEGGKTQYF
-	TRBV6-5	TRBJ1-2	TRBD1	14	TGTGCCAGCACCCGAACGGGGACAGGCTATGGCTACACCTTC	CASTRTGTGYGYTF
-	TRBV6-1	TRBJ2-7	TRBD1	13	TGTGCCAGCCACAGTACAGGGGTGAGCGAGCAGTACTTC	CASHSTGVSEQYF
-	TRBV9	TRBJ2-2	-	18	TGTGCCAGCAGCGACCCGACAGGGGAGGGACTAGTTACCGGGGAGCTGTTTTTT	CASSDPTGEGLVTGELFF
-	TRBV5-1	TRBJ2-7	-	14	TGCGCCAGCAGCTTGGATGGGTTAAACTACGAGCAGTACTTC	CASSLDGLNYEQYF
-	TRBV6-5	TRBJ1-1	-	15	TGTGCCAGCGTTATGGGCGGGGCAGGGAACACTGAAGCTTTCTTT	CASVMGGAGNTEAFF
-	TRBV11-2	TRBJ2-1	TRBD2	18	TGTGCCAGCAGCTTAGTTGTCGGGGGGAGACTAGGGATCAATGAGCAGTTCTTC	CASSLVVGGRLGINEQFF
-	TRBV4-3	TRBJ1-6	-	15	TGCGCCAGCAGCCAAGACCCGGGGCCGAATTCACCCCTCCACTTT	CASSQDPGPNSPLHF
-	TRBV5-6	TRBJ1-5	-	12	TGTGCCAGCAGCTCTCAGGGTCGGTCCCAGCATTTT	CASSSQGRSQHF
-	TRBV11-3	TRBJ2-7	TRBD2	15	TGTGCCAGCAGCCAATCGGGACTAGCGGGAGACGAGCAGTACTTC	CASSQSGLAGDEQYF
-	TRBV2	TRBJ2-3	TRBD1	15	TGTGCCAGCAGTCCGGACAGGGGGCGGACAGATACGCAGTATTTT	CASSPDRGRTDTQYF
-	TRBV29-1	TRBJ2-3	-	12	TGCAGCGCTGAAGAACTTGCAGATACGCAGTATTTT	CSAEELADTQYF
-	TRBV11-2	TRBJ2-7	TRBD2	16	TGTGCCAGCAGTTCAGGGAGGGCTAGCGGGGAGTACGAGCAGTACTTC	CASSSGRASGEYEQYF
-	TRBV30	TRBJ1-3	-	13	TGTGCCGGGACCGGGACCTCTGGAAACACCATATATTTT	CAGTGTSGNTIYF
-	TRBV5-1	TRBJ2-7	-	12	TGCGCCAGCAGCCGGGACCTTCTAGAGCAGTACTTC	CASSRDLLEQYF
-	TRBV6-5	TRBJ2-5	-	11	TGTGCCAGCAGTTCGTCGGAGACCCAGTACTTC	CASSSSETQYF
-	TRBV27	TRBJ2-7	TRBD1	15	TGTGCCAGCAGTAGAAAGCAGGGGGCTAACTACGAGCAGTACTTC	CASSRKQGANYEQYF
-	TRBV7-9	TRBJ1-2	TRBD1	14	TGTGCCAGCAGCTCCCCGGGACAGTTCTATGGCTACACCTTC	CASSSPGQFYGYTF
-	TRBV20-1	TRBJ1-4	TRBD1	11	TGCAGTGCCAGGACAGGGGAAAAACTGTTTTTT	CSARTGEKLFF
-	TRBV27	TRBJ1-1	-	16	TGTGCCAGCAGTTCCACGAGGGCAACAATGAACACTGAAGCTTTCTTT	CASSSTRATMNTEAFF
-	TRBV10-3	TRBJ2-3	TRBD2	16	TGTGCCATCAGTGAGTCGGGACTAATTAGCACAGATACGCAGTATTTT	CAISESGLISTDTQYF
-	TRBV7-9	TRBJ2-1	TRBD2	16	TGTGCCAGCACCTTGACGGGACTAGCGGGAGGTGATGAGCAGTTCTTC	CASTLTGLAGGDEQFF
-	TRBV7-9	TRBJ1-5	-	13	TGTGCCAGCAGCCCCTTCGAGGGTCAGCCCCAGCATTTT	CASSPFEGQPQHF
-	TRBV5-4	TRBJ1-1	-	16	TGTGCCAGCAGCTTGGGCTTGGGGGATCAAGGCACTGAAGCTTTCTTT	CASSLGLGDQGTEAFF
once	TRBV10-3	TRBJ2-1	TRBD1	20	TGTGCCATCAGTGCGGGGACAGGGCGTGGTACAACACCCAGGGACAATGAGCAGTTCTTC	CAISAGTGRGTTPRDNEQFF
few	TRBV19	TRBJ1-2	-	14	TGTGCCAGTAGTATGACGGGGCAAACGGGAGGCTACACCTTC	CASSMTGQTGGYTF
-	TRBV5-6	TRBJ2-5	-	18	TGTGCCAGCAGCCCAGGTACTAGCACACACGGGGCGCAAGAGACCCAGTACTTC	CASSPGTSTHGAQETQYF